What follows are 27 T cell receptor beta chains derived from one specimen sequenced in a study of tumor-infiltrating lymphocytes in primary liver carcinoma. The researchers produced TCR beta cDNA from approximately 550 ng total RNA with a constant-region primer. ARM-PCR, slightly modified, supplied the TCR beta libraries through three nested multiplex PCR rounds. It was with TRBV1-TRBV30 forward primers and a C-beta reverse primer that the first two PCR rounds were run, at 10 cycles each. TCRdb ran MiXCR on the multiplex PCR reads and lists one entry per CDR3 protein. The sample lists about 180,000 distinct CDR3 sequences, around 60% occurring once. Unsorted whole blood yielded the blood RNA, and germline DNA was also extracted. The sample taken for sequencing was peripheral blood. Source of these receptors: a man aged 40-55 years with primary liver carcinoma and hepatitis B virus infection.

V and J are TRBV30 and TRBJ1-1; unclear D gene. The ends were cut back, 1 base at V and 3 bases at J, with 9 bases in the middle. In germline, CDR1 is GTSNPN, CDR2 SVGIG (reference sequence). This CDR3 is built from 13 residues. CDR3 protein: CAWSAGPDTEAFF. The CDR3 DNA sequence: TGTGCCTGGAGTGCGGGTCCTGACACTGAAGCTTTCTTT.

V usage is TRBV11-2 and J usage is TRBJ1-4; 7 bases are a match to TRBD1. The CDR3 totals 12 residues. Looked up from germline, CDR1 is SGHAT and CDR2 is FQNNGV. The CDR3 DNA reads TGTGTCAACAGCAGGGGGAGTGAAAAACTGTTTTTT. Translated, it gives CVNSRGSEKLFF.

The rearrangement uses TRBV7-8 and TRBJ2-1, with 9 nucleotides matching TRBD1. V shed 0 bases, J shed 7 bases, and the junction held 4 bases outside the gene matches. In germline, CDR1 is SGHVS, CDR2 FQNEAQ. The CDR3 is made up of 15 amino acids. CDR3 amino acids: CASSLAPDRGNEQFF. CDR3 nucleotides: TGTGCCAGCAGCTTAGCCCCGGACAGGGGAAATGAGCAGTTCTTC.

For this clonotype: At one boundary the junction diverges from the germline segment, which might be a read error. The chain is built from TRBV29-1 and TRBJ1-1; D is unclear. CDR3 length equals 11 residues. Germline V gene lookup returns CDR1 SQVTM and CDR2 ANQGSEA. The CDR3 DNA reads as TGCAACGTTATGGGAAACACTGAAGCTTTCTTT. It encodes CNVMGNTEAFF. Full variable domain (remainder filled in from reference TRBV29-1 and TRBJ1-1): SAVISQKPSRDICQRGTSLTIQCQVDSQVTMMFWYRQQPGQSLTLIATANQGSEATYESGFVIDKFPISRPNLTFSTLTVSNMSPEDSSIYLCNVMGNTEAFFGQGTRLTVV.

This clonotype is a singleton in its sample. This chain uses TRBV6-5 with TRBJ2-1; D could derive from TRBD1 or TRBD2 (5 bases each). The CDR3 runs to 15 residues. V was clipped by 6 bases and J by 8 bases, with 20 bases between them. Germline-derived CDR1 and CDR2 are MNHEY and SVGAGI. The CDR3 loop reads CASRTDGAHTDEQFF. CDR3 DNA sequence: TGTGCCAGCAGGACGGACGGGGCACATACAGATGAGCAGTTCTTC.

This clonotype was seen many times. The chain couples TRBV10-2 to TRBJ2-1; D might be TRBD2 (6 bases). The ends were cut back, 5 bases at V and 0 bases at J, with 14 bases in the middle. The CDR3 consists of 16 residues. The germline gives CDR1 WSHSY, CDR2 SAAADI. The CDR3 DNA is TGCGCCAGCAGTCTCACTACCGGGAGCTCCTACAATGAGCAGTTCTTC. Its protein product is CASSLTTGSSYNEQFF.

The genes are TRBV28 and TRBJ2-7; 7 bases align to TRBD1. The trim removed 6 bases at V and 2 bases at J, leaving 4 bases unmatched. The CDR3 has 13 amino acids. CDR1 and CDR2 from the germline V gene are MDHEN and SYDVKM. DNA of the CDR3: TGTGCCAGCAGAGACAGGGATCCCTACGAGCAGTACTTC. This codes for CASRDRDPYEQYF.

With respect to this clonotype: A clone one base away is much larger, so this may be a read error. The chain is built from TRBV29-1 and TRBJ2-1; no firm D call. Germline V gene lookup returns CDR1 SQVTM and CDR2 ANQGSEA. The CDR3 sequence is 11 residues long. V was cut by 4 bases and J by 5 bases, with 6 bases left in between. As DNA, the CDR3 is TGCAGCGTTGGTGCAGACAATGAGCAGTTCTTC. This translates into CSVGADNEQFF.

Notes on this clonotype: The junction and the germline gene differ at one end; a read error may be behind it. The J gene is TRBJ2-1, the V gene TRBV29-1; 13 nucleotides match TRBD2. Germline CDR1 SQVTM, CDR2 ANQGSEA. This CDR3 is 18 amino acids long. The CDR3 DNA reads TGCATCGTTGAAGTGGGGGCAAGGGGACTAGCGGGATTCCATGAGCAGTTCTTC. It is translated as CIVEVGARGLAGFHEQFF.

Notes on this clonotype: Given a much more abundant clone one base away, this may be a read error. The chain recombines TRBV11-3 with TRBJ2-1; 8 nucleotides align to TRBD1. The CDR3 contains 15 residues. CDR1 is SGHNT, CDR2 YENEEA, per germline. In DNA form, the CDR3 reads TGTGCCAGCAGCTTAGGGCAGGGGGCGCAGAATGAGCGGTTCTTC. Translating it yields CASSLGQGAQNERFF.

The chain joins TRBV11-2 to TRBJ2-3; the D is unclear. V lost 1 base to trimming and J lost 12 bases, with 17 bases between them. The CDR3 is 14 residues long. Germline loops: CDR1 SGHAT, CDR2 FQNNGV. Here the CDR3 reads CASSLVRVAAIQYF. The DNA for the CDR3 is TGTGCCAGCAGCTTAGTTCGGGTGGCAGCGATACAGTATTTT.

The chain links TRBV2 to TRBJ1-2; D is undetermined. V was trimmed by 11 bases and J by 2 bases, leaving 12 bases between them. The CDR3 consists of 12 residues. In germline, CDR1 is SNHLY, CDR2 FYNNEI. CDR3 loop: CARGTVNYGYTF. CDR3 DNA sequence: TGTGCCCGTGGAACAGTCAACTATGGCTACACCTTC.

This chain uses TRBV12-3 or TRBV12-4 with TRBJ2-1, with D unclear. The length of the CDR3 is 15 residues. Trimming shortened V by 5 bases and J by 7 bases, and 18 bases separated the two germline ends. CDR3: CASSEGNGQENEQFF. The CDR3 DNA follows: TGTGCCAGCAGTGAAGGAAATGGGCAAGAAAATGAGCAGTTCTTC.

Concerning this clonotype itself: The CDR3 end shows no conserved phenylalanine or tryptophan, and so a read error is likely. This chain joins TRBV11-2 and TRBJ1-6, with TRBD1 identical over 8 bases. CDR1 and CDR2 from the germline V gene are SGHAT and FQNNGV. The CDR3 spans 15 residues. CDR3 protein: CASSLTLQGEAPLHY. CDR3 bases: TGCGCCAGCAGCCTCACGCTACAGGGGGAGGCACCCCTCCACTAT.

The V gene is TRBV6-2 or TRBV6-3, the J gene TRBJ2-1; possibly TRBD2 for D (6 bases). Germline V lookup: CDR1 MNHEY, CDR2 SVGEGT. The CDR3 loop spans 16 amino acids. V shed 6 bases and J shed 4 bases, with 19 bases lying between them. The CDR3 is CASSRSSREGYNEQFF. The CDR3, as DNA: TGTGCCAGCAGCCGCTCCTCGCGGGAAGGGTACAATGAGCAGTTCTTC.

This clonotype was counted many times. The V call is TRBV11-2, the J call TRBJ2-3, with D perhaps TRBD2 (6 bases). The CDR3 consists of 15 residues. Between the trimmed V and J ends, which lost 1 base and 3 bases, there was a span of 11 bases. Germline V gene lookup returns CDR1 SGHAT and CDR2 FQNNGV. The CDR3 sequence: CASSLAGRGTDTQYF. The DNA of the CDR3 is TGTGCCAGCAGCTTAGCAGGTCGGGGGACAGATACGCAGTATTTT. Using reference TRBV11-2 and TRBJ2-3 for the parts outside the CDR3, the full variable domain is EAGVAQSPRYKIIEKRQSVAFWCNPISGHATLYWYQQILGQGPKLLIQFQNNGVVDDSQLPKDRFSAERLKGVDSTLKIQPAKLEDSAVYLCASSLAGRGTDTQYFGPGTRLTVL.

As regards this clonotype: The junction departs from the called germline gene at one end, perhaps through a read error. The chain is built from TRBV11-1 and TRBJ2-2; D perhaps matches TRBD1 (5 bases). CDR3 length equals 17 residues. Germline V CDR1 and CDR2: SGHAT, FQDESV (reference sequence). CDR3 residues: CASSVASRVLRTGELVF. For the CDR3, the DNA is TGTGCCAGCAGCGTGGCGAGCAGGGTCTTGAGGACCGGAGAGCTGGTTTTT.

The gene calls are TRBV7-9 and TRBJ1-1, with 10 bases aligning to TRBD1. The CDR3 runs to 15 residues. J gave up 3 bases and V 8 bases, and 9 bases lay outside the gene matches. Germline CDR1 SEHNR, CDR2 FQNEAQ (reference sequence). CDR3 coding DNA: TGTGCCAGCGGTAGACAGGGGGCGCGGGACACTGAAGCTTTCTTT. This translates into CASGRQGARDTEAFF. Complete variable domain (other parts from reference TRBV7-9 and TRBJ1-1): DTGVSQNPRHKITKRGQNVTFRCDPISEHNRLYWYRQTLGQGPEFLTYFQNEAQLEKSRLLSDRFSAERPKGSFSTLEIQRTEQGDSAMYLCASGRQGARDTEAFFGQGTRLTVV.

With regard to this clonotype: At one boundary the junction diverges from the germline segment, which might be a read error. V gene TRBV12-3 or TRBV12-4 combines with J gene TRBJ2-3, with a weak D call TRBD2 (6 bases). The CDR3 runs 15 residues. This CDR3 is CASSQGGISTGTQYF. In DNA, the CDR3 is TGTGCCAGTAGCCAAGGCGGGATAAGCACAGGTACGCAGTATTTT.

The rearrangement links TRBV7-9 to TRBJ1-4; D may be TRBD1 (6 bases). V lost 3 bases and J 0 bases, leaving 14 bases between the germline ends. CDR3 size: 17 residues. Germline values: CDR1 SEHNR, CDR2 FQNEAQ (reference sequence). CDR3 sequence: CASSFPDSITTNEKLFF. The CDR3, as DNA: TGTGCCAGCAGCTTCCCGGACAGTATAACAACTAATGAAAAACTGTTTTTT.

The rearrangement links TRBV6-5 to TRBJ1-1; D ambiguous. This CDR3 spans 11 amino acids. The germline gives CDR1 MNHEY, CDR2 SVGAGI. V was shortened by 5 bases and J by 4 bases, with 5 bases between the two germline ends. The CDR3 spells CASSLGTEAFF. In DNA, the CDR3 is TGTGCCAGCAGTCTCGGCACTGAAGCTTTCTTT.

The V call is TRBV29-1, the J call TRBJ2-7; possible D gene TRBD2, 6 bases. CDR3 length: 13 residues. CDR1 and CDR2 (germline): SQVTM, ANQGSEA. Deletions cut 5 bases from V and 4 bases from J, with 15 bases between. The CDR3 loop reads CSVRASAPYEQYF. The CDR3 DNA follows: TGCAGCGTTAGGGCTAGCGCCCCGTACGAGCAGTACTTC.

There are a few counts of this clonotype. Given a much more abundant clone one base away, this may be a read error. The chain uses TRBV11-2 and TRBJ2-3; D uncertain. Germline V lookup: CDR1 SGHAT, CDR2 FQNNGV. The CDR3 has 12 residues. The V end lost 6 bases, the J end lost 6 bases, and 10 bases lay between the germline ends. The CDR3 DNA is TGTGCCAGCAGAGGCACCGGGGATACGCAGTATTTT. This sequence encodes CASRGTGDTQYF.

The chain employs TRBV6-5 and TRBJ2-4; no firm D call. Germline CDR1 is MNHEY and CDR2 is SVGAGI. V lost 3 bases and J 0 bases, leaving 12 bases between the germline ends. The CDR3 runs to 16 residues. CDR3 sequence reads: CASSYTLQLAKNIQYF. CDR3 DNA: TGTGCCAGCAGTTATACCCTGCAGCTAGCCAAAAACATTCAGTACTTC.

As for this clonotype: A read error may account for a junction end that differs from germline. The rearrangement links TRBV11-2 to TRBJ2-3; D gene ambiguous. The germline V gene encodes CDR1 SGHAT and CDR2 FQNNGV. This CDR3 contains 12 residues. The CDR3 DNA sequence: TGTGCCGGCAGCTCAACTACGGACACGCAGTATTTT. It translates to CAGSSTTDTQYF.

This clonotype showed up just a few times. This chain links TRBV12-3 or TRBV12-4 with TRBJ2-5, with D hard to call. Trimming removed 7 bases from V and 1 base from J, with 13 bases in between. The CDR3 sequence is 14 residues long. DNA for the CDR3: TGTGCCAGCACCTTCTTGGGGTCCCAAGAGACCCAGTACTTC. Its protein product is CASTFLGSQETQYF.

This clonotype was found many times. The J gene is TRBJ2-5, the V gene TRBV6-5, with TRBD2 matching over 11 bases. J gave up 1 base and V 6 bases, and 4 bases lay outside the gene matches. CDR1 and CDR2 (germline): MNHEY, SVGAGI. CDR3 length equals 15 residues. The CDR3 DNA reads TGTGCCAGCAGATCGACTAGCGGGGTCCAAGAGACCCAGTACTTC. Translated: CASRSTSGVQETQYF.